This entry features one T cell receptor beta chain sequence. This clonotype was seen only once. Its cognate antigen has yet to be identified. Germline and junction disagree at one end, which may indicate a read error. This specimen belongs to a study of molecular identifiers for immune sequencing clone quantification listed by TCRdb under 2018. For context, the study as a whole: In a replicate experiment, RNA from roughly 18,000 or 92,000 naive CD8 T cells was split into five aliquots, four of which were sequenced. This methods study benchmarked molecular-identifier clustering-based TCR repertoire sequencing (MIDCIRS) and TCR RNA copy counting, using CD8 T cells to do so.

Libraries of naive CD8 T cells were generated from roughly 20,000 to 1,000,000 sorted cells, with 10%, 30% or 50% of the purified RNA used. Naive CD8 T cells, defined as CD8+CD4-CCR7+CD45RA+, were FACS-sorted into RLT Plus buffer on a BD FACSAria II. Detection sensitivity was tested by spiking Jurkat RNA equal to about 10 TCR copies' worth into samples containing about 18,000-1,000,000 naive CD8 T cells. Enrichment of CD8 T cells was done with RosetteSep CD8+ T Cell Enrichment Cocktail plus Ficoll-Paque, and ACK red cell lysis came afterward. The research as a whole found: Spiked-in Jurkat TCR RNA equal to a single cell's worth was reported to be detectable even within 1,100,000 naive CD8 T cells. In CMV-specific effector cells, over 99% of molecules were held by clones above 20 RNA copies, whereas under 1% of molecules were held by such clones in naive cells. The naive libraries included spiked-in Jurkat TCR RNA (10 copies' worth), and this Jurkat TCR RNA is not part of the donor repertoire. When barcode sub-clustering was not used, chimeric consensus sequences inflated TCR diversity, with chimeras reaching as high as 47%. Roughly 2.8 recovered TCR RNA copies per cell were obtained by modeling, versus roughly 10 by digital PCR, implying a capture efficiency of 30% to 35%. Highly expanded clone sizes could be underestimated because identical TCR molecules may share a barcode.

The library was prepared using PCR. The data were produced on a NextSeq 500. Bulk TCR libraries were generated as previously described, with the TCR primers listed in Table S5 used. The Qiagen AllPrep DNA/RNA kit was used to purify total RNA. Before any analysis, reads coming from multiple sequencing runs of the same library were combined into one pool. In the paper's pipeline: Reads were retained only if the reads had an exact TCR constant sequence, and the retained reads were trimmed to 150 nt and grouped according to their 12-nt molecular barcodes. Reads within each barcode group were sub-clustered using a 15% Levenshtein threshold, and quality-weighted consensus sequences were constructed for each RNA molecule. Non-functional sequences were discarded, and so were lower-count sequences lying one edit away from another sequence. Barcode sub-clusters with fewer than 20% of the maximum read count were removed, based on fitting two negative binomial distributions. TCRdb itself trimmed the public reads at Q25 with fastp, ran MiXCR and retained productive beta chains. Entries that share a CDR3 protein sequence are merged under the most common genes and DNA. Clone size and V and J calls follow TCRdb, not the original study. This sample gives 490,000 or so distinct CDR3 sequences in total; roughly 25% of them show up just once. The ten most abundant clones make up around 0.78% of the sample.

The sequencing input was naive CD8+ T cells from blood, with Jurkat cell RNA spiked in. The cell subset or site label, read with the paper, signifies: FACS-sorted CD8+CD4-CCR7+CD45RA+ naive T cells. This receptor was obtained from a human donor in good health. Some libraries in this study had Jurkat cell RNA spiked in.

The CDR3 has the sequence CASSEGPSSYNSSLHF. The DNA sequence follows: TGTGCCAGCAGCGAGGGGCCAAGCTCCTATAATTCATCCCTCCACTTT. The chain was built from TRBV6-6 and TRBJ1-6; perhaps TRBD1 is the D gene, with 5 bases matching. The germline V gene (reference sequence) sets CDR1 to MNHNY and CDR2 to SVGAGI. The CDR3 has 16 amino acids, counting the end cysteine and phenylalanine. Only the CDR3 region is kept as DNA, spanning 48 bases read in frame from base 1.